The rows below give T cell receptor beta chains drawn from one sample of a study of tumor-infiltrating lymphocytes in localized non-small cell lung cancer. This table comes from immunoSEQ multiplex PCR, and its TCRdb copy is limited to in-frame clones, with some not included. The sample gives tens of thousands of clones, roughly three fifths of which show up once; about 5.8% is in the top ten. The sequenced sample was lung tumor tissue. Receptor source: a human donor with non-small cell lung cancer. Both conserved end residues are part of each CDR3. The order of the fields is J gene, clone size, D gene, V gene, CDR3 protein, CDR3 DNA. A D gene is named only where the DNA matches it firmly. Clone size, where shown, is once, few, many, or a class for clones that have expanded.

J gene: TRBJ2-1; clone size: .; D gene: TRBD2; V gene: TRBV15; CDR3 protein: CATSRGLGIQSMNEQFF; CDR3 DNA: TGTGCCACCAGCAGGGGACTAGGCATTCAGTCTATGAATGAGCAGTTCTTC
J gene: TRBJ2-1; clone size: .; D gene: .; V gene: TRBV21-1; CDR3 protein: CASSREIHEGGPYNEQFF; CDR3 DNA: TGTGCCAGCAGCAGGGAAATTCACGAGGGAGGGCCTTACAATGAGCAGTTCTTC
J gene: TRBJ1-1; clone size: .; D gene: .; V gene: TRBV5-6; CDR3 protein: CASSHSYGGEAFF; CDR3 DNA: TGTGCCAGCAGCCATAGCTATGGGGGTGAAGCTTTCTTT
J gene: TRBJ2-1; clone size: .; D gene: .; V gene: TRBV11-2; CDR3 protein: CASSPRDNSYNEQFF; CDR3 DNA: TGTGCCAGCAGCCCCAGGGACAATTCCTACAATGAGCAGTTCTTC
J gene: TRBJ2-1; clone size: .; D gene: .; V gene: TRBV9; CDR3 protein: CASSVRGELAEQFF; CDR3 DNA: TGTGCCAGCAGCGTAAGGGGGGAGCTCGCTGAGCAGTTCTTC
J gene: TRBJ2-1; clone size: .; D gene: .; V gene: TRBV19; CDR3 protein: CASNNGRGDASNEQFF; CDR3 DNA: TGTGCCAGTAATAACGGCCGTGGGGACGCTTCCAATGAGCAGTTCTTC
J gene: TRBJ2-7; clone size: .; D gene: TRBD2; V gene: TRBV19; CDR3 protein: CASSVGLAGEQYF; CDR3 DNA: TGTGCCAGTAGTGTAGGACTAGCTGGGGAGCAGTACTTC
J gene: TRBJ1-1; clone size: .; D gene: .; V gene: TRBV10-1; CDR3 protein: CASSSDLGTEAFF; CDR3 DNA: TGCGCCAGCAGTTCCGACCTGGGCACTGAAGCTTTCTTT
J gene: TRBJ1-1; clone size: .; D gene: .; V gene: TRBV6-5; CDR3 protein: CASSYGGVGTEAFF; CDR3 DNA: TGTGCCAGCAGTTACGGCGGGGTGGGCACTGAAGCTTTCTTT
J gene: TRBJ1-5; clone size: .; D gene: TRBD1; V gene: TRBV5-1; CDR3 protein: CASSLKPGGNQPQHF; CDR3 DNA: TGCGCCAGCAGCTTGAAGCCAGGGGGAAATCAGCCCCAGCATTTT
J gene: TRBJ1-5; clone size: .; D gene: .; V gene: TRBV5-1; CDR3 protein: CASSFEGGNQPQHF; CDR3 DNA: TGCGCCAGCAGCTTTGAGGGTGGCAATCAGCCCCAGCATTTT
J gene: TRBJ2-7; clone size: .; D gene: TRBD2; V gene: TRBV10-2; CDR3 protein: CASSQSSGSYEQYF; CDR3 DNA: TGCGCCAGCAGCCAGTCTAGCGGGAGCTACGAGCAGTACTTC
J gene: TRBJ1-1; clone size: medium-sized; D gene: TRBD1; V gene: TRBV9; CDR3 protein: CASSVGHGTEDTEAFF; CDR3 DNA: TGTGCCAGCAGCGTCGGTCATGGGACAGAGGACACTGAAGCTTTCTTT
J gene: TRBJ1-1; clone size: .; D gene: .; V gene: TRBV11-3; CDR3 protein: CASSLSGSNTEAFF; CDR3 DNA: TGTGCCAGCAGCTTATCGGGTAGTAACACTGAAGCTTTCTTT
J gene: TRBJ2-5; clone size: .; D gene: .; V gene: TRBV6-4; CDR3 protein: CASQTDSMYQETQYF; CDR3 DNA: TGTGCCAGCCAGACCGATTCGATGTACCAAGAGACCCAGTACTTC
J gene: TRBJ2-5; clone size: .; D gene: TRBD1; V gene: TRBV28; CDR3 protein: CASSPLGQGVGETQYF; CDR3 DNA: TGTGCCAGCAGCCCTTTGGGACAGGGGGTTGGCGAGACCCAGTACTTC
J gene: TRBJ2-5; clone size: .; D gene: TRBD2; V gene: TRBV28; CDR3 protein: CASTPPRGRVETQYF; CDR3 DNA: TGTGCCAGCACCCCGCCCAGAGGGAGGGTAGAGACCCAGTACTTC
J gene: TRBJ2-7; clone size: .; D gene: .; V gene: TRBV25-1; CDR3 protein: CASSRTGPYEQYF; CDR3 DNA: TGTGCCAGCAGTCGCACAGGTCCCTACGAGCAGTACTTC
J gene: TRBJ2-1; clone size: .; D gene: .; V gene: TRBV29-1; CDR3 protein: CSVDRNNEQFF; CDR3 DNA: TGCAGCGTGGACCGAAACAATGAGCAGTTCTTC
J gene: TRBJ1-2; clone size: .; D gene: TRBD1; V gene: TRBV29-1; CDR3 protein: CSVFRTGSGYTF; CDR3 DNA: TGCAGCGTTTTTCGGACAGGGTCTGGCTACACCTTC
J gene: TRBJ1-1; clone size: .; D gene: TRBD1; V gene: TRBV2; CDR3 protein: CASSEQGVNTEAFF; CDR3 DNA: TGTGCCAGCAGTGAGCAGGGGGTGAACACTGAAGCTTTCTTT
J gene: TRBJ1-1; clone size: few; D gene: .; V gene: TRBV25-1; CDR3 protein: CASSETENTEAFF; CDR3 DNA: TGTGCCAGCAGTGAAACGGAGAACACTGAAGCTTTCTTT
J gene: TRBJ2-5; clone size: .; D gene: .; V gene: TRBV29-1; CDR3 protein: CSVKAYRVQETQYF; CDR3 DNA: TGCAGCGTGAAAGCTTACCGGGTTCAAGAGACCCAGTACTTC
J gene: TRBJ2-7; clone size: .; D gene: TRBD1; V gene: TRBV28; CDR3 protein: CASSSPRTGQWDEQYF; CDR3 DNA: TGTGCCAGCAGTTCTCCTCGGACAGGGCAGTGGGACGAGCAGTACTTC
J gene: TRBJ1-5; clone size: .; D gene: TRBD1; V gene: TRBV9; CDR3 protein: CASSPTGGQPQHF; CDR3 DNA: TGTGCCAGCAGCCCGACAGGGGGTCAGCCCCAGCATTTT
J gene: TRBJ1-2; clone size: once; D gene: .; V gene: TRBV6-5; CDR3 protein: CASSYSSAAYGYTF; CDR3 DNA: TGTGCCAGCAGTTACTCTTCGGCCGCGTATGGCTACACCTTC
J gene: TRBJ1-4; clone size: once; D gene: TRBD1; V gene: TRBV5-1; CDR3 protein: CASSLEGQYSLATNEKLFF; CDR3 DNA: TGCGCCAGCAGCTTGGAGGGACAGTACAGCTTAGCAACTAATGAAAAACTGTTTTTT
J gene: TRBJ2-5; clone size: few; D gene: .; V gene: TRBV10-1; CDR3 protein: CASSVSLQETQYF; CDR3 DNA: TGCGCCAGCAGTGTGTCCCTCCAAGAGACCCAGTACTTC
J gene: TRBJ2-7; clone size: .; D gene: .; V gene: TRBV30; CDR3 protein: CAWSVHSGANRNF; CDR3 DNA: TGTGCCTGGAGTGTACATTCCGGGGCCAACAGGAACTTC
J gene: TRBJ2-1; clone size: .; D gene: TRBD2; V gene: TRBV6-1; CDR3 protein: CASSEESGSRDEQFF; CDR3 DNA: TGTGCCAGCAGTGAAGAAAGCGGGAGTAGGGATGAGCAGTTCTTC
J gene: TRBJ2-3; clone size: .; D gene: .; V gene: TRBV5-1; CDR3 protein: CASSPTTSTDTQYF; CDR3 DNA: TGCGCCAGCAGCCCCACAACTAGCACAGATACGCAGTATTTT
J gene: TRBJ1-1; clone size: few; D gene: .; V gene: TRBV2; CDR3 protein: CASTAGGRTEAFF; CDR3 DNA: TGTGCCAGCACTGCGGGGGGAAGGACTGAAGCTTTCTTT
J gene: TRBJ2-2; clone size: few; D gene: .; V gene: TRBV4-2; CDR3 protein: CASSQDPWNTGELFF; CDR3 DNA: TGTGCCAGCAGCCAAGATCCGTGGAACACCGGGGAGCTGTTTTTT
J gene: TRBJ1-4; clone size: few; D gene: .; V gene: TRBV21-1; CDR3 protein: CASSKDSREDLGDEKLFF; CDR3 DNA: TGTGCCAGCAGCAAAGATAGCAGGGAGGATCTTGGGGATGAAAAACTGTTTTTT
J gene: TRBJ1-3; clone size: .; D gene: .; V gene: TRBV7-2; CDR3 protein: CASSASLDGSGNTIYF; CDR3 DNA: TGTGCCAGCAGCGCGTCTTTGGACGGCTCTGGAAACACCATATATTTT
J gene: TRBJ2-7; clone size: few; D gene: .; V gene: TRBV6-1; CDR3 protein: CATKGSYEQYF; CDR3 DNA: TGTGCCACCAAGGGCTCCTACGAGCAGTACTTC
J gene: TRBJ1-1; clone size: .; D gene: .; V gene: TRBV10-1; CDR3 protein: CASSDYRNTEAFF; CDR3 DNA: TGCGCCAGCAGCGACTACAGGAACACTGAAGCTTTCTTT
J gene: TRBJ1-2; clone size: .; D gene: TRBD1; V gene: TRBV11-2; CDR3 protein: CASSLERTGLDGYTF; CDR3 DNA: TGTGCCAGCAGCTTAGAGAGGACAGGGTTGGATGGCTACACCTTC
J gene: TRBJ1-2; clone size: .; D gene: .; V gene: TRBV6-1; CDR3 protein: CASSPSMNYGYTF; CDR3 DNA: TGTGCCAGTTCCCCGAGCATGAACTATGGCTACACCTTC
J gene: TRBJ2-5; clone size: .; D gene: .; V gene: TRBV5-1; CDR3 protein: CASSLGGDSEETQYF; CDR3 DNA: TGCGCCAGCAGCTTGGGGGGCGACAGTGAAGAGACCCAGTACTTC
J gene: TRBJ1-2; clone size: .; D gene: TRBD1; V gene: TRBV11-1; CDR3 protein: CASSLGQGTYYGYTF; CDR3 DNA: TGTGCCAGCAGCTTAGGACAGGGGACGTACTATGGCTACACCTTC
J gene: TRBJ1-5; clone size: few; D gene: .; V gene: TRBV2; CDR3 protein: CASSEASGRQPQHF; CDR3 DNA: TGTGCCAGCAGTGAAGCTTCGGGGCGACAGCCCCAGCATTTT
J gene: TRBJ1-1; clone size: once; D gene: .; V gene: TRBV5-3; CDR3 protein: CARSADWNTEAFF; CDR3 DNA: TGTGCCAGAAGCGCCGACTGGAACACTGAAGCTTTCTTT
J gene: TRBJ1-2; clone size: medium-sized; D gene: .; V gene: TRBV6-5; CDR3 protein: CASNPTQGGGGGYTF; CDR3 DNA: TGTGCCAGCAACCCCACACAGGGAGGGGGAGGTGGCTACACCTTC
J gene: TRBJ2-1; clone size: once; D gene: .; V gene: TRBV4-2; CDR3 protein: CASSQGGGQFGEQFF; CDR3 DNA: TGTGCCAGCAGCCAAGGGGGTGGACAGTTCGGTGAGCAGTTCTTC
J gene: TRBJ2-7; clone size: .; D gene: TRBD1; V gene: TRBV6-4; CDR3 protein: CASSDPGQGNEQYF; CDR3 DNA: TGTGCCAGCAGTGACCCGGGACAGGGGAACGAGCAGTACTTC